These 32 T cell receptor beta chains were sequenced from one sample in a study of blood T cell repertoires in COVID-19. The protocol was immunoSEQ multiplex PCR, while the TCRdb copy is restricted to in-frame clones and leaves out a portion. The data hold fewer than 400,000 clones, with nearly 90% observed a single time. Specimen: PBMCs or T cells enriched from blood (not recorded which). These receptors originate from a woman in her twenties or thirties who had recovered from COVID-19.

The gene calls are TRBV27 and TRBJ2-7; D is possibly TRBD1 (6 bases). Germline lookup yields CDR1 MNHEY and CDR2 SMNVEV (reference sequence). The CDR3 runs 14 residues. V was clipped by 6 bases and J by 0 bases, with 12 bases between them. The CDR3 loop is CASRTDRYSYEQYF. Here the CDR3 DNA reads TGTGCCAGCAGGACAGACAGGTACTCCTACGAGCAGTACTTC.

This clone was found once. V and J are TRBV18 and TRBJ2-1; tentative D call: TRBD1 (6 bases). Germline CDR1 and CDR2: KGHSH and LQKENI. The CDR3 is 17 amino acids. Trimming stripped 3 bases from V and 3 bases from J, with 18 bases between. The CDR3 sequence is CASSPPGAGVDYNEQFF. The CDR3 nucleotides read TGTGCCAGCTCACCCCCCGGGGCAGGGGTGGACTACAATGAGCAGTTCTTC.

The rearrangement uses TRBV6-2 or TRBV6-3 and TRBJ2-6; 8 bases map to TRBD1. Trimming removed 1 base from V and 2 bases from J; junction bases left unmatched: 7. Germline V CDR1 and CDR2: MNHEY, SVGEGT. The CDR3 consists of 18 residues. The CDR3 protein is CASSYFQGAPPGANVLTF. The DNA of the CDR3 is TGTGCCAGCAGTTACTTCCAGGGGGCGCCCCCTGGGGCCAACGTCCTGACTTTC.

This clone was picked up one time. The chain joins TRBV5-1 to TRBJ1-2, with a weak D call TRBD1 (5 bases). The CDR3 is made up of 14 amino acids. The germline gives CDR1 SGHRS, CDR2 YFSETQ. The V gene lost 4 bases and the J gene lost 0 bases, with 10 bases spanning the gap. CDR3 loop: CASSVQVSNYGYTF. CDR3 DNA sequence: TGCGCCAGCAGCGTACAGGTCTCTAACTATGGCTACACCTTC.

This clone showed up just a few times. J is TRBJ1-6 and V is TRBV4-2; D might be TRBD1 (6 bases). V was cut by 4 bases and J by 8 bases, with 12 bases left in between. The CDR3 spans 14 residues. The germline gives CDR1 LGHNA, CDR2 YNFKEQ. CDR3 sequence (DNA): TGTGCCAGCAGCCCTAACACAGGGTATTCACCCCTCCACTTT. Amino acids: CASSPNTGYSPLHF.

The rearrangement uses TRBV9 and TRBJ1-2; D call uncertain. Germline CDR1 and CDR2: SGDLS and YYNGEE. The CDR3 is 10 residues long. Trimming stripped 4 bases from V and 8 bases from J, with 6 bases between. CDR3 coding DNA: TGTGCCAGCAGCCCGGGAGGCTACACCTTC. The encoded protein is CASSPGGYTF.

The chain has TRBV30 and TRBJ1-6, with D perhaps TRBD1 (5 bases). V lost 1 base and J 5 bases, leaving 6 bases between the germline ends. The CDR3 consists of 13 residues. CDR1 GTSNPN and CDR2 SVGIG come from the germline V gene (reference sequence). CDR3 nucleotide sequence: TGTGCCTGGAGTGCAGGGAATAATTCACCCCTCCACTTT. It specifies CAWSAGNNSPLHF.

V is TRBV5-1 and J is TRBJ2-1; 13 positions match TRBD2. V lost 3 bases and J lost 4; bases outside the gene matches: 4. The CDR3 spans 16 residues. From germline, CDR1 is SGHRS and CDR2 YFSETQ. CDR3 nucleotides: TGCGCCAGCAGCTCGGGACTAGCGGGACGTTACAATGAGCAGTTCTTC. Protein sequence: CASSSGLAGRYNEQFF.

The chain uses TRBV7-9 and TRBJ1-2; tentative D call: TRBD1 (5 bases). This CDR3 region has 14 residues. With 5 bases removed from V and 7 bases from J, the gap between germline ends came to 17 bases. Looked up from germline, CDR1 is SEHNR and CDR2 is FQNEAQ (reference sequence). CDR3 region: CASSPSGGEPGYTF. The CDR3 DNA reads as TGTGCCAGCAGCCCGTCCGGGGGGGAACCTGGCTACACCTTC.

The rearrangement uses TRBV7-6 and TRBJ2-1, with TRBD2 matching over 10 bases. The length of the CDR3 is 16 residues. J lost 3 bases, V lost 4 bases, and 6 bases had no gene match. Germline CDR1 and CDR2: SGHVS and FNYEAQ. The CDR3, as DNA: TGTGCCAGCAGCTGGGGAGCGGGAGGGGTCTACAATGAGCAGTTCTTC. Residues: CASSWGAGGVYNEQFF.

There are a few counts of this clone. J is TRBJ1-1 and V is TRBV4-2, with D possibly being TRBD1 (5 bases). V lost 0 bases and J 7 bases, leaving 15 bases between the germline ends. This CDR3 comprises 15 residues. Germline CDR1 reads LGHNA; CDR2 reads YNFKEQ. DNA for the CDR3: TGTGCCAGCAGCCAAGATGAGACAGTAGGTCTTGAAGCTTTCTTT. Translated: CASSQDETVGLEAFF.

The CDR3 is CASSLIRINGELFF. The CDR3 bases are TGTGCCAGCAGCTTGATCAGGATTAACGGGGAGCTGTTTTTT. The genes are TRBV5-6 and TRBJ2-2; D gene unclear. The CDR3 extends over 14 amino acids. Trimming took 1 base from V and 7 from J, leaving 11 bases between them. Germline CDR1 is SGHDT and CDR2 is YYEEEE.

The rearrangement uses TRBV6-5 and TRBJ2-1; D not certain. Germline CDR1 MNHEY, CDR2 SVGAGI. The CDR3 extends over 14 amino acids. The ends were cut back, 7 bases at V and 8 bases at J, with 18 bases in the middle. CDR3 sequence: CASKEKSMIDEQFF. CDR3 in DNA: TGTGCCAGCAAAGAGAAGTCTATGATCGATGAGCAGTTCTTC.

V is TRBV29-1 and J is TRBJ1-2; TRBD1 agrees at 7 bases. From germline, CDR1 is SQVTM and CDR2 ANQGSEA. This CDR3 has 13 amino acids. V trimming: 6 bases; J trimming: 3 bases; junction bases outside the gene matches: 7. CDR3 amino acids: CSVTGTDDYGYTF. CDR3 in DNA: TGCAGCGTAACCGGGACAGATGACTATGGCTACACCTTC.

This chain connects TRBV7-2 to TRBJ1-4; D gene uncertain. The CDR3 extends over 14 amino acids. CDR1 is SGHTA, CDR2 FQGNSA, per germline. V gave up 4 bases and J gave up 7 bases, with 13 bases separating them. CDR3 in DNA: TGTGCCAGCAGCTCCACTATTGAGGGTGAAAAACTGTTTTTT. It codes for CASSSTIEGEKLFF.

This clone was counted a few times. V usage is TRBV28 and J usage is TRBJ1-6; D possibly corresponds to TRBD1 (5 bases). This CDR3 contains 14 residues. Germline V gene lookup returns CDR1 MDHEN and CDR2 SYDVKM. V was shortened by 10 bases and J by 7 bases, with 17 bases between the two germline ends. DNA for the CDR3: TGTGCCACACCCGCGATCGGGGGAAATTCACCCCTCCACTTT. Protein product: CATPAIGGNSPLHF.

The chain employs TRBV7-9 and TRBJ2-7; 9 bases match TRBD1. Looked up from germline, CDR1 is SEHNR and CDR2 is FQNEAQ (reference sequence). V gave up 5 bases and J gave up 6 bases; unmatched junction bases: 14. CDR3 length: 16 residues. DNA for the CDR3: TGTGCCAGCAGCCGCGGACCGGGACAGGGAACCTCCGAGCAGTACTTC. Its protein is CASSRGPGQGTSEQYF.

V is TRBV24-1 and J is TRBJ1-2, with D unresolved. The CDR3 sequence is 14 residues long. Between the trimmed V and J ends, which lost 4 bases and 4 bases, there was a span of 12 bases. Germline CDR1 and CDR2: KGHDR and SFDVKD. Here the CDR3 DNA reads TGTGCCACCAGTGACTCCGCCGGGAGCTATGGCTACACCTTC. Translating gives CATSDSAGSYGYTF.

The V and J genes are TRBV28 and TRBJ1-1, with a weak D call TRBD1 (6 bases). The CDR3 sequence is 15 residues long. CDR1 and CDR2 from the germline V gene are MDHEN and SYDVKM. Trimming cost V 1 base and J 8 bases, with 17 bases left between them. The CDR3: CASSLFTGQITEAFF. DNA of the CDR3: TGTGCCAGCAGTTTATTTACCGGACAGATCACAGAAGCTTTCTTT. Filled out from reference TRBV28 and TRBJ1-1, the complete variable domain reads DVKVTQSSRYLVKRTGEKVFLECVQDMDHENMFWYRQDPGLGLRLIYFSYDVKMKEKGDIPEGYSVSREKKERFSLILESASTNQTSMYLCASSLFTGQITEAFFGQGTRLTVV.

The V call is TRBV30, the J call TRBJ1-5; D gene ambiguous. Trimming left V 0 bases short and J 0 bases short, with 9 bases between. Germline V gives CDR1 GTSNPN, CDR2 SVGIG (reference sequence). The CDR3 runs to 15 residues. DNA for the CDR3: TGTGCCTGGAGTGTATACCGGGATAGCAATCAGCCCCAGCATTTT. Translating gives CAWSVYRDSNQPQHF.

This chain connects TRBV3-1 (or the pseudogene TRBV3-2) to TRBJ1-3, with D hard to call. V was pared by 0 bases and J by 7 bases, with 10 bases between. The CDR3 totals 14 residues. The germline CDR1 and CDR2 sequences are LGHDT and YNNKEL (reference sequence). Here the CDR3 DNA reads TGTGCCAGCAGCCAAGAAGGGCGGGGTAACACCATATATTTT. It encodes CASSQEGRGNTIYF.

The V call is TRBV4-3, the J call TRBJ2-1; D is ambiguous. This CDR3 contains 14 residues. Germline lookup yields CDR1 LGHNA and CDR2 YSLEER. V gave up 0 bases and J gave up 6 bases, with 9 bases separating them. The CDR3 sequence is CASSQESQSNEQFF. DNA for the CDR3: TGCGCCAGCAGCCAAGAATCCCAATCCAATGAGCAGTTCTTC.

The sample holds one count of this clone. The chain couples TRBV9 to TRBJ2-2; the match to TRBD1 covers 9 bases. CDR1 and CDR2 (germline): SGDLS, YYNGEE. The CDR3 contains 17 residues. J lost 6 bases, V lost 0 bases, and 9 bases had no gene match. For the CDR3, the DNA is TGTGCCAGCAGCGTAGCAAGTCGGGACAGGGTTCCCGGGGAGCTGTTTTTT. Its protein product is CASSVASRDRVPGELFF.

This chain connects TRBV28 to TRBJ1-1; no reliable D call. The germline V and J ends were trimmed by 6 bases and 0 bases, with 5 bases remaining between them. The CDR3 is 12 residues long. Looked up from germline, CDR1 is MDHEN and CDR2 is SYDVKM. CDR3 in DNA: TGTGCCAGCAGCAACATGAACACTGAAGCTTTCTTT. It is translated as CASSNMNTEAFF. Full variable domain (rest looked up from reference TRBV28 and TRBJ1-1): DVKVTQSSRYLVKRTGEKVFLECVQDMDHENMFWYRQDPGLGLRLIYFSYDVKMKEKGDIPEGYSVSREKKERFSLILESASTNQTSMYLCASSNMNTEAFFGQGTRLTVV.

The chain couples TRBV10-3 to TRBJ1-5, with 7 bases lining up with TRBD1. CDR1 and CDR2 from the germline V gene are ENHRY and SYGVKD. CDR3 size: 15 residues. V lost 9 bases and J lost 3; bases outside the gene matches: 11. In nucleotides, the CDR3 is TGTGCCATAGCCCCAGACAGGGTCCCCAATCAGCCCCAGCATTTT. It codes for CAIAPDRVPNQPQHF.

This chain connects TRBV11-1 to TRBJ2-7; D possibly corresponds to TRBD2 (5 bases). Trimming took off 6 bases at V and 5 bases at J, with 17 bases between the two ends. The CDR3 sequence is 14 residues long. Germline V lookup: CDR1 SGHAT, CDR2 FQDESV (reference sequence). CDR3 sequence (DNA): TGTGCCAGCAGACCTAGAGGGAGTCCCCACGAGCAGTACTTC. Translated: CASRPRGSPHEQYF.

The CDR3 nucleotides are TGTGCCTGGGCAGTAGGATGGGGGGGCACTGAAGCTTTCTTT. Translated, it gives CAWAVGWGGTEAFF. The chain couples TRBV30 to TRBJ1-1, with D perhaps TRBD1 (5 bases). V was clipped by 5 bases and J by 4 bases, with 17 bases between them. This CDR3 is 14 amino acids long. Germline V lookup: CDR1 GTSNPN, CDR2 SVGIG (reference sequence).

V usage is TRBV29-1 and J usage is TRBJ1-2; D is possibly TRBD1 (6 bases). Germline loops: CDR1 SQVTM, CDR2 ANQGSEA. V was shortened by 5 bases and J by 3 bases, with 25 bases between the two germline ends. This CDR3 is built from 17 residues. The CDR3 is CSVPSSRGNRHDYGYTF. Written as DNA, the CDR3 is TGCAGCGTTCCCAGCTCGAGGGGGAACAGGCACGACTATGGCTACACCTTC.

The V call is TRBV15, the J call TRBJ1-5, with D unclear. The V end was cut by 3 bases, the J end by 3 bases, with 12 bases between. Germline lookup yields CDR1 LNHNV and CDR2 YYDKDF (reference sequence). This CDR3 is 15 amino acids long. The DNA for the CDR3 is TGTGCCACCAGCAGTGACTCCTCTCTCAATCAGCCCCAGCATTTT. This gives the protein CATSSDSSLNQPQHF.

This clone has a single count. The chain couples TRBV5-5 to TRBJ1-5, with 10 bases that match TRBD1. Trimming removed 2 bases from V and 5 bases from J; junction bases left unmatched: 1. The germline gives CDR1 SGHKS, CDR2 YYEKEE (reference sequence). CDR3 size: 14 residues. CDR3 residues: CASSFGTGDQPQHF. The CDR3 region has the DNA TGTGCCAGCAGCTTCGGGACAGGGGATCAGCCCCAGCATTTT.

The DNA for the CDR3 is TGTGCCAGCAGTTCCCAGGGGCCGGGGGAAAAACTGTTTTTT. Translated, it gives CASSSQGPGEKLFF. V gene TRBV27 combines with J gene TRBJ1-4, with D maybe TRBD1 (6 bases). Germline loops: CDR1 MNHEY, CDR2 SMNVEV (reference sequence). The CDR3 loop spans 14 amino acids. V was cut by 4 bases and J by 8 bases, with 14 bases left in between. Variable domain in full (rest from reference TRBV27 and TRBJ1-4): EAQVTQNPRYLITVTGKKLTVTCSQNMNHEYMSWYRQDPGLGLRQIYYSMNVEVTDKGDVPEGYKVSRKEKRNFPLILESPSPNQTSLYFCASSSQGPGEKLFFGSGTQLSVL.

This clone was detected once. The chain combines TRBV25-1 with TRBJ1-1; possible D gene TRBD1, 5 bases. Trimming shortened V by 1 base and J by 7 bases, and 19 bases separated the two germline ends. The CDR3 spans 16 residues. From germline, CDR1 is MGHDK and CDR2 SYGVNS. The CDR3 nucleotides read TGTGCCAGCAGTGAATCCCCAGGTGGGGGGATCGATGAAGCTTTCTTT. Translation: CASSESPGGGIDEAFF. The whole variable domain, filled in from reference TRBV25-1 and TRBJ1-1, reads EADIYQTPRYLVIGTGKKITLECSQTMGHDKMYWYQQDPGMELHLIHYSYGVNSTEKGDLSSESTVSRIRTEHFPLTLESARPSHTSQYLCASSESPGGGIDEAFFGQGTRLTVV.